A single sample gave rise to the 17 T cell receptor beta chains below, sequenced in a study of neurological immune-mediated disorders. TCRdb analysed the 5' RACE reads with MiXCR anew, one entry per CDR3 protein. The data contain around 30,000 distinct CDR3 sequences, 4% of them singletons. Sequences were obtained from CD4+ T cells from blood. These receptors all stem from a woman aged 40 to 49 in good health.

The sample holds many counts of this clonotype. The chain joins TRBV12-5 to TRBJ2-5; no reliable D call. Germline V gene lookup returns CDR1 LGHNT and CDR2 FRNRAP. Between the trimmed V and J ends, which lost 2 bases and 4 bases, there was a span of 17 bases. The CDR3 is 16 amino acids. The CDR3 sequence: CASGLILGGEPETQYF. CDR3 coding DNA: TGTGCTAGTGGTTTGATTCTTGGCGGAGAGCCAGAGACCCAGTACTTC.

Many counts were recorded for this clonotype. The chain carries TRBV4-1 and TRBJ1-2, with 8 bases identical to TRBD1. Germline CDR1 and CDR2: MGHRA and YSYEKL. The CDR3 spans 17 residues. After removal of 2 bases from V and 6 bases from J, the junction contained 14 bases not matched to a gene. CDR3 DNA: TGCGCCAGCAGCCAACAACCCTTCCCTCAGGGGGCGAATGGCTACACCTTC. It encodes CASSQQPFPQGANGYTF.

This clonotype showed up many times. V gene TRBV5-1 combines with J gene TRBJ2-5; no reliable D call. The CDR3 totals 13 residues. V lost 0 bases, J lost 5 bases, and 8 bases lay in between. Germline assignment: CDR1 SGHRS and CDR2 YFSETQ. CDR3 sequence reads: CASSLVPGETQYF. CDR3 in DNA: TGCGCCAGCAGCTTGGTTCCTGGGGAGACCCAGTACTTC. Combining the CDR3 with reference TRBV5-1 and TRBJ2-5 gives the whole variable domain KAGVTQTPRYLIKTRGQQVTLSCSPISGHRSVSWYQQTPGQGLQFLFEYFSETQRNKGNFPGRFSGRQFSNSRSEMNVSTLELGDSALYLCASSLVPGETQYFGPGTRLLVL.

This clonotype was seen many times. This sequence joins TRBV6-6 and TRBJ2-2; D gene ambiguous. V was pared by 6 bases and J by 5 bases, with 10 bases between. From germline, CDR1 is MNHNY and CDR2 SVGAGI (reference sequence). CDR3 length equals 13 residues. This CDR3 is CASSPIQTGELFF. CDR3 DNA sequence: TGTGCCAGCAGCCCCATCCAGACCGGGGAGCTGTTTTTT.

This clonotype was recorded at least ten times. The chain uses TRBV5-6 and TRBJ2-7; the D gene is possibly TRBD2 (5 bases). Trimming left V 1 base short and J 2 bases short, with 10 bases between. Per the germline V gene, CDR1 is SGHDT and CDR2 is YYEEEE. The CDR3 extends over 14 amino acids. The chain's CDR3 is CASSLSDFAYEQYF. In DNA, the CDR3 is TGTGCCAGCAGCTTGTCGGACTTCGCCTACGAGCAGTACTTC.

This clonotype was picked up many times. This rearrangement joins TRBV7-2 to TRBJ1-1, with no clear D. This CDR3 spans 14 amino acids. The V and J ends lost 2 bases and 3 bases respectively, with 10 bases between them. Per germline, CDR1 SGHTA and CDR2 FQGNSA. CDR3 residues: CASSLQSGDTEAFF. In DNA, the CDR3 is TGTGCCAGCAGCTTACAGTCCGGGGACACTGAAGCTTTCTTT.

This clonotype was picked up many times. The genes are TRBV3-1 and TRBJ1-1, with D uncertain. Germline V gene lookup returns CDR1 LGHDT and CDR2 YNNKEL (reference sequence). The CDR3 totals 11 residues. Trimming took off 0 bases at V and 4 bases at J, with 0 bases between the two ends. CDR3 in amino acids: CASSQDTEAFF. The CDR3 DNA is TGTGCCAGCAGCCAAGACACTGAAGCTTTCTTT.

This clonotype was counted between two and nine times. The genes are TRBV23-1 and TRBJ2-2; D not resolved. TRBV23-1 is an open reading frame whose function is uncertain. V gave up 9 bases and J gave up 10 bases, with 27 bases separating them. The CDR3 has 16 amino acids. The CDR3 region is CASLGIGDNWVLELFF. CDR3 DNA: TGCGCCAGTCTAGGAATAGGAGATAATTGGGTATTGGAGCTGTTTTTT.

Many counts were recorded for this clonotype. The rearrangement uses TRBV2 and TRBJ2-7; no clear D. The CDR3 is made up of 13 amino acids. Germline CDR1 and CDR2: SNHLY and FYNNEI. V lost 1 base to trimming and J lost 5 bases, with 9 bases between them. CDR3 in amino acids: CASSEGGVDEQYF. The CDR3 nucleotides read TGTGCCAGCAGTGAAGGAGGCGTCGACGAGCAGTACTTC.

This clonotype was observed at least ten times. The rearrangement links TRBV29-1 to TRBJ2-5, with a weak D call TRBD1 (5 bases). V was clipped by 6 bases and J by 1 base, with 9 bases between them. The CDR3 has 12 amino acids. CDR1 and CDR2 (germline): SQVTM, ANQGSEA. CDR3 residues: CSVIDSQETQYF. The CDR3 region has the DNA TGCAGCGTGATCGACAGCCAAGAGACCCAGTACTTC.

This clonotype was counted at least ten times. V gene TRBV5-1 combines with J gene TRBJ2-3, with 7 bases that match TRBD1. The CDR3 is 15 residues long. V gave up 0 bases and J gave up 2 bases; unmatched junction bases: 3. Germline CDR1 SGHRS, CDR2 YFSETQ. CDR3 residues: CASSLEGAFTDTQYF. The CDR3, as DNA: TGCGCCAGCAGCTTGGAGGGGGCATTCACAGATACGCAGTATTTT.

This clonotype was observed a few times. The genes are TRBV7-9 and TRBJ1-1; 7 nucleotides match TRBD1. The CDR3 is 15 residues long. J was trimmed by 0 bases and V by 5 bases; bases with no gene match: 6. Germline CDR1 and CDR2: SEHNR and FQNEAQ (reference sequence). The DNA for the CDR3 is TGTGCCAGCAGCGAACGGACAGGACTGAACACTGAAGCTTTCTTT. Protein: CASSERTGLNTEAFF.

The chain combines TRBV27 with TRBJ2-6; 11 bases fit TRBD2. V was clipped by 5 bases and J by 2 bases; unmatched bases: 5. Germline loops: CDR1 MNHEY, CDR2 SMNVEV (reference sequence). The CDR3 runs 17 residues. The CDR3 DNA sequence: TGTGCCAGCAGTCAAACTAGCGGGAGTACTGGGGCCAACGTCCTGACTTTC. Its protein is CASSQTSGSTGANVLTF.

This clonotype was counted at least ten times. This rearrangement joins TRBV20-1 to TRBJ2-7; D is perhaps TRBD1 (5 bases). The germline V and J ends were trimmed by 6 bases and 3 bases, with 12 bases remaining between them. CDR1 DFQATT and CDR2 SNEGSKA come from the germline V gene (reference sequence). CDR3 length: 12 residues. The CDR3 DNA sequence: TGCAGTGCCCGCGACAGAAACTACGAGCAGTACTTC. This encodes CSARDRNYEQYF.

This clonotype is judged medium-sized. This chain links TRBV20-1 with TRBJ2-7, with D hard to call. This CDR3 has 13 residues. Per the germline V gene, CDR1 is DFQATT and CDR2 is SNEGSKA (reference sequence). V was trimmed by 1 base and J by 2 bases, leaving 9 bases between them. The CDR3 DNA reads TGCAGTGCTAGAGCCCGGATGACCTACGAGCAGTACTTC. This gives the protein CSARARMTYEQYF.

This clonotype has a count of ten or more. The chain is built from TRBV20-1 and TRBJ1-2; the D gene is possibly TRBD1 (5 bases). CDR3 size: 14 residues. V gave up 0 bases and J gave up 7 bases, with 15 bases separating them. CDR1 and CDR2 (germline): DFQATT, SNEGSKA (reference sequence). DNA of the CDR3: TGCAGTGCTAGAGATTCGGCAGGGAGGGGTGGCTACACCTTC. This translates into CSARDSAGRGGYTF.

Ten or more counts support this clonotype. The chain links TRBV7-6 to TRBJ1-2; possible D gene TRBD1, 6 bases. This CDR3 spans 14 amino acids. In germline, CDR1 is SGHVS, CDR2 FNYEAQ. Trimming removed 5 bases at V and 2 bases at J, with 12 bases between. This CDR3 is CASSPGGGNYGYTF. CDR3 coding DNA: TGTGCCAGCAGCCCTGGGGGCGGAAACTATGGCTACACCTTC.